This T cell receptor (beta chain) derives from a study of cytomegalovirus exposure and HLA in healthy donors. Overall study findings and caveats: Donor immune exposure was known only as CMV serostatus. Looking again later, the authors saw that most CMV-associated TCR beta chains seemed HLA-restricted. It was likely that a cluster of highly shared sequence variants was a sequencing artifact.

Concerning this clone: As yet, its antigen is unknown.

A multiplex PCR was run with 60 Vbeta primers and 13 Jbeta primers. This table comes from immunoSEQ multiplex PCR, and its TCRdb copy is limited to in-frame clones, with some not included. The table has approximately 200,000 clones, around 77% seen once. Trimming at V came to 9 bases and at J to 3 bases, leaving 11 bases not matched to a gene. Germline values: CDR1 SGHRS, CDR2 YFSETQ. The CDR3 extends over 14 amino acids. The sequenced material came from PBMCs. The TCR sequence derives from a woman younger than 35 in good health and CMV-seronegative. V is TRBV5-1 and J is TRBJ1-1; 7 bases are a match to TRBD1. This CDR3 reads CATGVGQDDTEAFF. Here the CDR3 DNA reads TGCGCCACCGGGGTCGGACAGGACGACACTGAAGCTTTCTTT.